The next 2 T cell receptor beta chains were all read from a single sample in a study of blood T cells in healthy people across ages. Using a J-beta primer mix together with a sample-barcoded 5' primer, a second PCR was run for roughly 7 to 12 cycles. TCRdb ran MiXCR on the 5' RACE reads and lists one entry per CDR3 protein. The sample consists of hundreds of thousands of distinct CDR3 sequences, around half of them appearing once. The sequenced material came from blood. Receptors originate from a man aged 80 or over in good health.

This clonotype was seen only a few times. The chain employs TRBV11-2 and TRBJ2-1; D perhaps matches TRBD2 (6 bases). The CDR3 runs 17 residues. V lost 5 bases and J lost 2, with 19 bases in between. Germline V gene data show CDR1 as SGHAT and CDR2 as FQNNGV. The CDR3 nucleotides read TGTGCCAGCAGCAAAACTTTAGCGGCGTTACCCTACAATGAGCAGTTCTTC. Translation: CASSKTLAALPYNEQFF.

The J gene is TRBJ1-4, the V gene TRBV5-1, with no clear D. V was pared by 1 base and J by 5 bases, with 6 bases between. The CDR3 is 13 amino acids. Germline CDR1 SGHRS, CDR2 YFSETQ. CDR3 protein: CASSLYVNEKLFF. CDR3 DNA sequence: TGCGCCAGCAGCTTGTATGTAAATGAAAAACTGTTTTTT.